The source of this TCR beta chain is a study of OX40 agonist ivuxolimab in advanced cancers. Study summary: Head and neck, renal cell, melanoma or hepatocellular carcinoma were the cancers that dose-escalation patients had.

TCRdb's table, derived via immunoSEQ multiplex PCR, lists solely in-frame clones and lacks some. The repertoire holds some 97,000 clones, with more than 85% as singletons. This CDR3 is 12 amino acids long. Trimming left V 0 bases short and J 10 bases short, with 10 bases between. Germline V CDR1 and CDR2: SGHNT, YYREEE (reference sequence). The rearrangement joins TRBV5-4 to TRBJ1-1; D is unresolved. This TCR was recovered from an adult with an advanced solid tumor such as melanoma, head and neck, liver or kidney cancer. Sequenced here: CD4+ or CD8+ T cells sorted from blood, sampled in a trial of the OX40 agonist ivuxolimab. CDR3 in DNA: TGTGCCAGCAGCTTGGATGGACCGGCAGCTTTCTTT. It is translated as CASSLDGPAAFF.